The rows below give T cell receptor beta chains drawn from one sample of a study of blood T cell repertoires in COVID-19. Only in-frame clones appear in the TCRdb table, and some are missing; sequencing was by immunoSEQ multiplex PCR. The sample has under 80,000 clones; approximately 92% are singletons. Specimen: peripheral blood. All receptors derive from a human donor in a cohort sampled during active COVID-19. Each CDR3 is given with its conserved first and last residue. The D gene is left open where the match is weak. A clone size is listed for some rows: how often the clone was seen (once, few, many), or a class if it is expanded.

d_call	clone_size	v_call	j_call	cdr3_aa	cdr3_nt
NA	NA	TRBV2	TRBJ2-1	CASKEPGSMRDEQFF	TGTGCCAGCAAAGAGCCGGGTAGCATGCGGGATGAGCAGTTCTTC
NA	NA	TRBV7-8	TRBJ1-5	CASSLVRDQPQHF	TGTGCCAGCAGCTTAGTCCGGGATCAGCCCCAGCATTTT
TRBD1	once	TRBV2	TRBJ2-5	CAGGPGQGGTQYF	TGTGCCGGGGGTCCGGGACAGGGAGGGACCCAGTACTTC
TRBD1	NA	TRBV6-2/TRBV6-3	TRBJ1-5	CASSYPTSQGARGSNQPQHF	TGTGCCAGCAGTTACCCGACTTCTCAGGGGGCTAGGGGTAGCAATCAGCCCCAGCATTTT
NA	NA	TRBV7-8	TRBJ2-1	CASSLVELNEQFF	TGTGCCAGCAGCTTAGTGGAGCTAAATGAGCAGTTCTTC
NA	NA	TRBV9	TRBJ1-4	CASSVGHQAVEKLFF	TGTGCCAGCAGCGTGGGACACCAAGCAGTTGAAAAACTGTTTTTT
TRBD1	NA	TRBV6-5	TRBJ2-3	CASSSTGANTDTQYF	TGTGCCAGCAGTTCAACAGGGGCTAACACAGATACGCAGTATTTT
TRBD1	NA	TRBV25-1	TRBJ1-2	CASSEAGGSNYGYTF	TGTGCCAGCAGTGAGGCAGGGGGATCGAACTATGGCTACACCTTC
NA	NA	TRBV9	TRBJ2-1	CASSVEGGPYNEQFF	TGTGCCAGCAGCGTGGAGGGAGGCCCCTACAATGAGCAGTTCTTC
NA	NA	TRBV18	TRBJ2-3	CASSPWQTPRGTDTQYF	TGTGCCAGCTCACCTTGGCAGACTCCTCGCGGTACAGATACGCAGTATTTT
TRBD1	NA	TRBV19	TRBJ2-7	CATGTGGYEQYF	TGTGCCACCGGGACAGGAGGGTACGAGCAGTACTTC
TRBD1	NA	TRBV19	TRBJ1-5	CASATGWNQPQHF	TGTGCCAGCGCGACAGGGTGGAATCAGCCCCAGCATTTT
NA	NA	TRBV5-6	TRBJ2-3	CASSLASRDTQYF	TGTGCCAGCAGCTTGGCCTCGCGGGATACGCAGTATTTT
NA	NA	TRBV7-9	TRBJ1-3	CASSPQGTGNTIYF	TGTGCCAGCAGCCCGCAGGGGACTGGAAACACCATATATTTT
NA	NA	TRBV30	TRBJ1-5	CAWSLARGNQPQHF	TGTGCCTGGAGTTTAGCGAGAGGCAATCAGCCCCAGCATTTT
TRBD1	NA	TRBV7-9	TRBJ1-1	CASSRGQAYTEAFF	TGTGCCAGCAGCCGAGGACAGGCCTACACTGAAGCTTTCTTT
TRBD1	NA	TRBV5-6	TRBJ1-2	CASKRDREGYTF	TGTGCCAGCAAAAGGGACAGGGAGGGCTACACCTTC
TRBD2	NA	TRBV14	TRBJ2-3	CASSPSRELAGGHTDTQYF	TGTGCCAGCAGCCCCTCCCGCGAACTAGCGGGGGGCCACACAGATACGCAGTATTTT
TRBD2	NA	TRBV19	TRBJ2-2	CASSPGLAGSGELFF	TGTGCCAGTAGTCCGGGACTAGCGGGGTCCGGGGAGCTGTTTTTT